These 23 T cell receptor beta chains originate from one sample sequenced in a study of shared clonotypes between healthy human individuals. Repertoires were generated with immunoSEQ multiplex PCR, while TCRdb's copy carries only in-frame clones and drops some. The table lists approximately 2.5 million clones, over 85% of them singletons, with roughly 0.36% in the top ten. Specimen: naive CD4+ T cells from PBMCs. Subset specified: CD45RA+ positively selected. All receptors come from a man aged 18 to 29 in good health. Some clones in this sample may be carry-over from other donors' samples.

The chain recombines TRBV10-3 with TRBJ2-7; 8 bases match TRBD1. V lost 11 bases, J lost 6 bases, and 15 bases stayed unmatched. The germline gives CDR1 ENHRY, CDR2 SYGVKD. This CDR3 region has 14 residues. CDR3 residues: CAAAKDREDCEQYF. In DNA form, the CDR3 reads TGTGCCGCCGCGAAGGACAGGGAAGATTGCGAGCAGTACTTC.

The chain recombines TRBV2 with TRBJ1-2; 9 bases are a match to TRBD1. The ends lost 9 bases at V and 4 bases at J; junction bases unmatched: 15. The CDR3 loop spans 16 amino acids. Germline CDR1 is SNHLY and CDR2 is FYNNEI. In DNA, the CDR3 is TGTGCCAGTACCTTTACCCGGGACAGGGTAGGCTATGGCTACACCTTC. Its translation: CASTFTRDRVGYGYTF.

The chain combines TRBV5-1 with TRBJ2-7, with D perhaps matching TRBD2 (7 bases). Germline V gene lookup returns CDR1 SGHRS and CDR2 YFSETQ. The length of the CDR3 is 16 residues. The ends were cut back, 4 bases at V and 4 bases at J, with 21 bases in the middle. The CDR3 spells CASSRHPGGAEYEQYF. The CDR3 nucleotides read TGCGCCAGCAGCCGCCACCCGGGGGGCGCTGAGTACGAGCAGTACTTC.

J is TRBJ2-7 and V is TRBV11-1; TRBD2 matches 9 bases. Trimming took 2 bases from V and 6 from J; bases not matched to a gene: 11. This CDR3 spans 16 amino acids. CDR1 SGHAT and CDR2 FQDESV come from the germline V gene (reference sequence). CDR3 bases: TGTGCCAGCAGCTTACGTCTAGCGGGAATTACCCGCGAGCAGTACTTC. It encodes CASSLRLAGITREQYF.

This chain joins TRBV21-1 and TRBJ2-2; the table calls TRBD1, which could not be checked here. TRBV21-1 is given as a pseudogene. This CDR3 is 15 amino acids long. This CDR3 reads CASSIERQGEGELFF. The CDR3 DNA follows: TGTGCCAGCAGCATCGAGAGACAGGGTGAAGGGGAGCTGTTTTTT.

J is TRBJ2-4 and V is TRBV6-6; a weak D match, TRBD2 (5 bases). Trimming took 4 bases from V and 0 from J, leaving 10 bases between them. From germline, CDR1 is MNHNY and CDR2 SVGAGI (reference sequence). This CDR3 is built from 15 residues. For the CDR3, the DNA is TGTGCCAGCAGTTTCGGCGCGGGAGCCAAAAACATTCAGTACTTC. Translated, it gives CASSFGAGAKNIQYF.

CDR3 in DNA: TGTGCCAGCAGCAGGGGAGGGGCCGGCAATGAGCAGTTCTTC. This translates into CASSRGGAGNEQFF. The J gene is TRBJ2-1, the V gene TRBV7-2, with 7 bases fitting TRBD2. The J segment lost 6 bases and the V segment lost 5 bases, leaving 7 bases of the junction unmatched. There are 14 residues in the CDR3. Germline CDR1 SGHTA, CDR2 FQGNSA.

This chain connects TRBV7-9 to TRBJ2-3, with TRBD2 identical over 9 bases. Germline V gives CDR1 SEHNR, CDR2 FQNEAQ (reference sequence). V dropped 4 bases and J dropped 8; count of bases not matched to a gene: 7. This CDR3 region has 14 residues. The CDR3 is CASSSRLAEVTQYF. CDR3 bases: TGTGCCAGCAGCTCCCGACTAGCGGAGGTTACGCAGTATTTT.

This chain links TRBV4-1 with TRBJ1-5, with D unclear. Trimming removed 4 bases from V and 7 bases from J, with 8 bases in between. CDR1 MGHRA and CDR2 YSYEKL come from the germline V gene. This CDR3 is 12 amino acids long. CDR3 amino acids: CASSPEGQPQHF. In DNA form, the CDR3 reads TGCGCCAGCAGCCCAGAGGGACAGCCCCAGCATTTT.

The chain has TRBV18 and TRBJ1-1, with unresolved D. The V and J ends lost 3 bases and 8 bases respectively, with 10 bases between them. Looked up from germline, CDR1 is KGHSH and CDR2 is LQKENI. The CDR3 sequence is 12 residues long. The CDR3 loop reads CASSPTAGEAFF. The CDR3 bases are TGTGCCAGCTCACCCACGGCAGGCGAAGCTTTCTTT.

In this sample, this clone turned up once. The chain combines TRBV9 with TRBJ2-1; 9 positions agree with TRBD2. The CDR3 covers 16 residues. Germline-derived CDR1 and CDR2 are SGDLS and YYNGEE. V lost 0 bases to trimming and J lost 4 bases; unmatched junction nucleotides: 5. The CDR3 sequence: CASSVGVAGAYNEQFF. Here the CDR3 DNA reads TGTGCCAGCAGCGTAGGAGTAGCGGGGGCTTACAATGAGCAGTTCTTC.

This chain links TRBV27 with TRBJ1-3; 9 bases map to TRBD1. This CDR3 contains 16 residues. V was pared by 3 bases and J by 3 bases, with 6 bases of the junction left unmatched. Germline V lookup: CDR1 MNHEY, CDR2 SMNVEV (reference sequence). DNA for the CDR3: TGTGCCAGCAGTTTGTCCGGGACAGGGTTTGGAAACACCATATATTTT. It translates to CASSLSGTGFGNTIYF.

The V call is TRBV4-1, the J call TRBJ1-5; D gene uncertain. There are 15 residues in the CDR3. V was cut by 0 bases and J by 4 bases, with 10 bases left in between. Germline-derived CDR1 and CDR2 are MGHRA and YSYEKL. The CDR3 nucleotides read TGCGCCAGCAGCCAAGATCAAGGGAGAAATCAGCCCCAGCATTTT. This gives the protein CASSQDQGRNQPQHF.

The chain employs TRBV27 and TRBJ1-3, with a weak D call TRBD1 (5 bases). The CDR3 runs to 17 residues. The germline V gene has CDR1 MNHEY and CDR2 SMNVEV (reference sequence). V was cut by 7 bases and J by 4 bases, with 23 bases left in between. The CDR3 region has the DNA TGTGCCAGCACTCCCCCAACGGGGGGAGGTCGGGGAAACACCATATATTTT. This codes for CASTPPTGGGRGNTIYF.

The CDR3 here is CASSRTDTVLYNEKLFF. The DNA of the CDR3 is TGTGCCAGCAGCAGGACCGACACGGTACTCTATAATGAAAAACTGTTTTTT. The chain couples TRBV5-8 to TRBJ1-4; D unclear. The ends were cut back, 4 bases at V and 4 bases at J, with 20 bases in the middle. This CDR3 is 17 amino acids long. The V gene's germline CDR1 is SGHTS and CDR2 YDEGEE.

The V call is TRBV7-3, the J call TRBJ2-3, with D unclear. The germline V gene encodes CDR1 SGHTA and CDR2 FQGTGA. The CDR3 totals 13 residues. Trimming left V 2 bases short and J 5 bases short, with 8 bases between. The CDR3 nucleotides are TGTGCCAGCAGCTTAGTAGGGATAGATACGCAGTATTTT. Its translation: CASSLVGIDTQYF.

The rearrangement joins TRBV9 to TRBJ2-7; the D is unclear. Deletions cut 1 base from V and 2 bases from J, with 13 bases between. The CDR3 has 15 residues. Germline values: CDR1 SGDLS, CDR2 YYNGEE. CDR3 in amino acids: CASSVNPTIPYEQYF. The CDR3 DNA is TGTGCCAGCAGCGTAAACCCGACCATACCCTACGAGCAGTACTTC.

This chain joins TRBV28 and TRBJ2-5; D perhaps matches TRBD2 (7 bases). CDR1 and CDR2 (germline): MDHEN, SYDVKM. CDR3 size: 17 residues. Trimming stripped 1 base from V and 5 bases from J, with 20 bases between. The chain's CDR3 is CASSLYFGRGRGETQYF. The DNA of the CDR3 is TGTGCCAGCAGTTTATATTTTGGGAGGGGTAGGGGGGAGACCCAGTACTTC.

V and J are TRBV7-9 and TRBJ1-2, with a weak D call TRBD1 (5 bases). Trimming took 4 bases from V and 8 from J, leaving 26 bases between them. Germline CDR1 reads SEHNR; CDR2 reads FQNEAQ (reference sequence). The CDR3 covers 17 residues. The CDR3 DNA reads as TGTGCCAGCAGCTCCCACAGCCCAGACAGAGCCCCTAAAGGCTACACCTTC. It yields the protein CASSSHSPDRAPKGYTF.

Only one count was recorded for this clone. The rearrangement uses TRBV6-1 and TRBJ2-7; the D gene is possibly TRBD2 (5 bases). CDR3 length equals 14 residues. The V end was cut by 1 base, the J end by 2 bases, with 9 bases between. CDR1 and CDR2 (germline): MNHNS, SASEGT. CDR3 residues: CASSEVGAAYEQYF. CDR3 nucleotides: TGTGCCAGCAGTGAAGTGGGAGCCGCCTACGAGCAGTACTTC.

The rearrangement joins TRBV6-5 to TRBJ2-5; 8 bases fit TRBD1. Matching the DNA end better, TRBJ2-7 makes the J call doubtful. CDR3 length: 14 amino acids. Germline lookup yields CDR1 MNHEY and CDR2 SVGAGI. The CDR3 reads CASAAGGAEYEQYF. CDR3 nucleotide sequence: TGTGCCAGCGCTGCAGGGGGCGCAGAGTACGAGCAGTACTTC.

The J gene is TRBJ1-1, the V gene TRBV28; weak D call: TRBD1 (5 bases). With 2 bases removed from V and 5 bases from J, the gap between germline ends came to 24 bases. The V gene's germline CDR1 is MDHEN and CDR2 SYDVKM. The CDR3 is 18 residues long. The CDR3 sequence: CASSLAAPGPQRGTEAFF. CDR3 nucleotide sequence: TGTGCCAGCAGTTTAGCGGCCCCAGGACCTCAAAGGGGTACTGAAGCTTTCTTT.

This clone has a single count. The gene calls are TRBV4-2 and TRBJ2-3; 9 bases map to TRBD1. The CDR3 is 17 amino acids. Germline CDR1 LGHNA, CDR2 YNFKEQ. J was trimmed by 2 bases and V by 0 bases; bases with no gene match: 6. The CDR3 DNA is TGTGCCAGCAGCCAAGAAGGAGACAGGGGGTCCACAGATACGCAGTATTTT. Its protein product is CASSQEGDRGSTDTQYF.